This entry concerns a single T cell receptor (beta chain). The sample belongs to a study of blood T cell repertoires in COVID-19. In the study overall: Collection of acute and convalescent COVID-19 samples took place in the United States, Italy and Spain. The cDNA or gDNA used as material had been derived from T cells, B-cell-depleted T cells, or PBMCs.

In the study's own analysis: It was from reference gene primer amplification that nucleated cell counts were estimated. Generated by immunoSEQ multiplex PCR, the TCRdb table keeps only in-frame clones and is missing some. The V and J calls and clone size are taken from that table; D and trimming were inferred from the DNA. The repertoire holds 70,000 or so clones, about nine tenths seen once, with roughly 10% in the top ten. Material: peripheral blood. This sequence was found in a woman aged 18-35 years with acute or convalescent COVID-19.

This CDR3 is CASSYGGGAGNTIYF. The CDR3 nucleotides read TGTGCCAGCAGTTACGGCGGAGGGGCCGGAAACACCATATATTTT. V is TRBV6-2 or TRBV6-3 and J is TRBJ1-3, with D perhaps matching TRBD1 (5 bases). The CDR3 loop spans 15 amino acids. Germline V CDR1 and CDR2: MNHEY, SVGEGT. V was shortened by 2 bases and J by 4 bases, with 12 bases between the two germline ends.